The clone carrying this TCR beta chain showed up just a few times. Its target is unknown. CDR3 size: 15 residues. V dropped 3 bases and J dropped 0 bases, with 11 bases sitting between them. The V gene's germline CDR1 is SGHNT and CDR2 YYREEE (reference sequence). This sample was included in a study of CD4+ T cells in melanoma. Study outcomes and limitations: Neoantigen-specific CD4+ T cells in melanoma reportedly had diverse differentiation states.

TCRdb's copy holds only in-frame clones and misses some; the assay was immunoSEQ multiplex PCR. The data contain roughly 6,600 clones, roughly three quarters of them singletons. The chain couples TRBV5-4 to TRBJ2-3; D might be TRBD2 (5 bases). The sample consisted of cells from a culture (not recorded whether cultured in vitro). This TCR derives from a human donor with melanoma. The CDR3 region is CASSSGLLSTDTQYF. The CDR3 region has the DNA TGTGCCAGCAGCTCCGGACTCCTTAGCACAGATACGCAGTATTTT.